These T cell receptor beta chains were read from a single sample in a study of blood T cell repertoires in COVID-19. Clones were sequenced by immunoSEQ multiplex PCR, and TCRdb holds only the in-frame ones, with some missing. The sample has more than 80,000 clones; approximately 88% are singletons. Sequencing input: peripheral blood. Source of these receptors: a woman aged 80 or older with active or convalescent COVID-19. Both conserved end residues are part of each CDR3. Fields, in order: J gene, clone size, D gene, V gene, CDR3 protein, CDR3 DNA. The D gene is left open where the match is weak. Some rows have no size entry. The others give once, few or many, or a class for an expanded clone.

TRBJ2-7 | - | - | TRBV3-1/TRBV3-2 | CASSLDRARVGEQYF | TGTGCCAGCAGCCTAGACCGTGCCCGCGTTGGCGAGCAGTACTTC
TRBJ2-5 | - | TRBD2 | TRBV5-1 | CASAIGTSGGGEETQYF | TGCGCCAGCGCAATAGGGACTAGCGGGGGAGGGGAAGAGACCCAGTACTTC
TRBJ1-2 | - | - | TRBV28 | CASSLFRGFGGYTF | TGTGCCAGCAGTCTTTTCAGGGGTTTTGGTGGCTACACCTTC
TRBJ2-5 | - | TRBD1 | TRBV24-1 | CATSDPRTGGETQYF | TGTGCCACCAGTGACCCCAGGACAGGGGGAGAGACCCAGTACTTC
TRBJ1-1 | - | TRBD1 | TRBV29-1 | CSGLPGTGSTEAFF | TGCAGCGGGCTGCCCGGGACAGGGAGCACTGAAGCTTTCTTT
TRBJ2-7 | - | TRBD2 | TRBV28 | CASSFAGEFRSYEQYF | TGTGCCAGCAGTTTCGCGGGGGAGTTTCGCTCCTACGAGCAGTACTTC
TRBJ2-7 | - | - | TRBV7-8 | CASSLDPGHPYEQYF | TGTGCCAGCAGCTTAGACCCGGGACACCCATACGAGCAGTACTTC
TRBJ1-6 | medium-sized | TRBD1 | TRBV9 | CASSVGTGTPLHF | TGTGCCAGCAGCGTAGGGACAGGTACACCCCTCCACTTT
TRBJ2-1 | - | - | TRBV4-3 | CASSQDRHSEQFF | TGCGCCAGCAGCCAAGATAGGCATAGCGAGCAGTTCTTC
TRBJ2-3 | - | - | TRBV28 | CASSLAGTDTQYF | TGTGCCAGCAGTTTAGCAGGGACAGATACGCAGTATTTT
TRBJ1-1 | - | - | TRBV9 | CASSVGVESEAFF | TGTGCCAGCAGCGTAGGGGTGGAGTCTGAAGCTTTCTTT
TRBJ1-6 | - | - | TRBV27 | CASSMANSPLHF | TGTGCCAGCAGTATGGCCAATTCACCCCTCCACTTT
TRBJ2-7 | - | - | TRBV9 | CASSVRSGEDYEQYF | TGTGCCAGCAGCGTAAGATCCGGGGAAGACTACGAGCAGTACTTC
TRBJ2-3 | - | TRBD2 | TRBV24-1 | CATSDVAGVTDTQYF | TGTGCCACCAGTGATGTAGCGGGAGTCACAGATACGCAGTATTTT
TRBJ1-5 | - | - | TRBV21-1 | CASSKGRGRSNQPQHF | TGTGCCAGCAGCAAAGGGAGGGGACGGAGCAATCAGCCCCAGCATTTT
TRBJ1-2 | - | - | TRBV9 | CASSLELGSYYGYTF | TGTGCCAGCAGCCTAGAGTTGGGCAGCTACTATGGCTACACCTTC
TRBJ2-5 | - | TRBD1 | TRBV2 | CASSEDGSGGIGTQYF | TGTGCCAGCAGTGAAGACGGATCAGGGGGCATAGGGACCCAGTACTTC
TRBJ1-5 | - | - | TRBV6-1 | CASSDRGARNQPQHF | TGTGCCAGCAGTGATCGGGGGGCACGCAATCAGCCCCAGCATTTT
TRBJ1-5 | - | - | TRBV30 | CAWSPKNQPQHF | TGTGCCTGGAGTCCTAAAAATCAGCCCCAGCATTTT
TRBJ1-2 | - | - | TRBV18 | CASSPQFNRNGYTF | TGTGCCAGCTCACCACAATTTAACAGAAATGGCTACACCTTC
TRBJ1-5 | - | - | TRBV19 | CASSRAGYRDSNQPQHF | TGTGCCAGTAGTAGGGCCGGCTACCGGGATAGCAATCAGCCCCAGCATTTT
TRBJ2-2 | - | - | TRBV14 | CASSHHQTGRDPGELFF | TGTGCCAGCAGCCATCACCAAACGGGAAGGGATCCCGGGGAGCTGTTTTTT
TRBJ1-2 | - | - | TRBV9 | CASSVEHRGNVGGYTF | TGTGCCAGCAGCGTAGAACACCGGGGGAACGTTGGAGGCTACACCTTC
TRBJ1-6 | - | - | TRBV5-1 | CASSLGSAANSPLHF | TGCGCCAGCAGCTTGGGTTCGGCAGCGAATTCACCCCTCCACTTT
TRBJ2-5 | - | TRBD1 | TRBV18 | CASSPTGMETQYF | TGTGCCAGCTCACCGACAGGGATGGAGACCCAGTACTTC
TRBJ2-7 | - | TRBD1 | TRBV5-1 | CASSIGTAHEQYF | TGCGCCAGCAGCATAGGGACAGCCCACGAGCAGTACTTC
TRBJ2-3 | once | TRBD2 | TRBV11-2 | CASSFLGEGGDTQYF | TGTGCCAGCAGCTTTTTGGGGGAGGGTGGAGATACGCAGTATTTT
TRBJ2-3 | - | - | TRBV7-9 | CASSNRRDWDTQYF | TGTGCCAGCAGCAATCGGAGGGACTGGGATACGCAGTATTTT
TRBJ1-1 | - | TRBD1 | TRBV5-1 | CASCQTGENTEAFF | TGCGCCAGCTGCCAGACAGGGGAGAACACTGAAGCTTTCTTT
TRBJ2-7 | - | TRBD1 | TRBV5-1 | CASNMGQGPHEQYF | TGCGCCAGCAACATGGGACAGGGTCCCCACGAGCAGTACTTC
TRBJ1-3 | - | TRBD1 | TRBV19 | CASSIVYRGSGNTIYF | TGTGCCAGTAGTATAGTATACAGGGGATCTGGAAACACCATATATTTT
TRBJ2-1 | - | TRBD2 | TRBV5-1 | CASSLPPGLAGAGRYNEQFF | TGCGCCAGCAGCTTACCTCCGGGACTAGCGGGAGCGGGGCGCTACAATGAGCAGTTCTTC
TRBJ1-1 | - | TRBD1 | TRBV29-1 | CSGRQGLTEAFF | TGCAGCGGAAGACAGGGGCTGACTGAAGCTTTCTTT
TRBJ1-1 | - | - | TRBV14 | CASRGGGTEAFF | TGTGCCAGCAGGGGAGGTGGGACTGAAGCTTTCTTT
TRBJ1-5 | - | TRBD1 | TRBV18 | CASSPAGGIQPQHF | TGTGCCAGCTCACCAGCAGGGGGGATTCAGCCCCAGCATTTT
TRBJ2-1 | - | - | TRBV19 | CASSIAPASSYNEQFF | TGTGCCAGTAGTATAGCCCCCGCCAGCTCCTACAATGAGCAGTTCTTC
TRBJ1-2 | - | - | TRBV30 | CAWSRSGYYGYTF | TGTGCCTGGTCAAGATCCGGGTACTATGGCTACACCTTC
TRBJ2-7 | - | - | TRBV15 | CATSPRGGAAEQYF | TGTGCCACCAGCCCGCGCGGGGGCGCGGCCGAGCAGTACTTC
TRBJ2-3 | - | - | TRBV6-2/TRBV6-3 | CASSYVAGDRDTQYF | TGTGCCAGCAGTTACGTTGCGGGGGACAGGGATACGCAGTATTTT
TRBJ2-7 | - | - | TRBV4-1 | CASSQDLVGRVPYEQYF | TGCGCCAGCAGCCAAGATCTAGTCGGGAGAGTGCCCTACGAGCAGTACTTC
TRBJ2-5 | - | TRBD1 | TRBV10-1 | CASSEADRAGETQYF | TGCGCCAGCAGTGAGGCGGACAGGGCCGGGGAGACCCAGTACTTC
TRBJ2-3 | - | TRBD1 | TRBV4-3 | CASSQGDRGTDTQYF | TGCGCCAGCAGCCAAGGGGACAGAGGCACAGATACGCAGTATTTT
TRBJ2-2 | - | - | TRBV28 | CASSLGLGTGELFF | TGTGCCAGCTCGCTGGGGCTCGGCACCGGGGAGCTGTTTTTT
TRBJ2-1 | - | TRBD2 | TRBV6-5 | CASRIAGGGNEQFF | TGTGCCAGCAGAATAGCGGGAGGGGGCAATGAGCAGTTCTTC
TRBJ1-3 | - | TRBD1 | TRBV6-5 | CASSPTGARNTIYF | TGTGCCAGCAGCCCCACAGGGGCGAGAAACACCATATATTTT
TRBJ2-7 | - | TRBD2 | TRBV6-5 | CASSRTSGVYEQYF | TGTGCCAGCAGCCGGACTAGCGGGGTCTACGAGCAGTACTTC